This T cell receptor (beta chain) is from a study of T cell repertoires in cytomegalovirus infection. Overall study: The public TCR beta signatures pointed to both CMV infection and matching HLA type. Study-wide findings and caveats: Carriers of CMV and the relevant HLA type were discriminated by public TCR beta frequency. CMV-specific HLA-C-restricted TCR beta clonotypes dominated the ex vivo response.

TCRdb re-derived calls from the reads in MiXCR, one entry per CDR3 protein. The table records fewer than 250,000 distinct CDR3 sequences, approximately 22% of them present only once. The germline gives CDR1 SQVTM, CDR2 ANQGSEA. The V and J ends lost 0 bases and 0 bases, in that order; junction bases with no gene match: 6. The CDR3 is 16 amino acids. The sample holds a few counts of this clonotype. Its target is unknown. Sequencing input: CD8+ T cells from PBMCs. The origin of this receptor is a human donor in good health (CMV status not recorded). Some clones in this sample may be carry-over from other donors' samples. V is TRBV29-1 and J is TRBJ2-7; TRBD2 aligns across 9 bases. CDR3 protein: CSVEDGGGGASYEQYF. CDR3 DNA: TGCAGCGTTGAAGATGGTGGCGGGGGGGCCTCCTACGAGCAGTACTTC.